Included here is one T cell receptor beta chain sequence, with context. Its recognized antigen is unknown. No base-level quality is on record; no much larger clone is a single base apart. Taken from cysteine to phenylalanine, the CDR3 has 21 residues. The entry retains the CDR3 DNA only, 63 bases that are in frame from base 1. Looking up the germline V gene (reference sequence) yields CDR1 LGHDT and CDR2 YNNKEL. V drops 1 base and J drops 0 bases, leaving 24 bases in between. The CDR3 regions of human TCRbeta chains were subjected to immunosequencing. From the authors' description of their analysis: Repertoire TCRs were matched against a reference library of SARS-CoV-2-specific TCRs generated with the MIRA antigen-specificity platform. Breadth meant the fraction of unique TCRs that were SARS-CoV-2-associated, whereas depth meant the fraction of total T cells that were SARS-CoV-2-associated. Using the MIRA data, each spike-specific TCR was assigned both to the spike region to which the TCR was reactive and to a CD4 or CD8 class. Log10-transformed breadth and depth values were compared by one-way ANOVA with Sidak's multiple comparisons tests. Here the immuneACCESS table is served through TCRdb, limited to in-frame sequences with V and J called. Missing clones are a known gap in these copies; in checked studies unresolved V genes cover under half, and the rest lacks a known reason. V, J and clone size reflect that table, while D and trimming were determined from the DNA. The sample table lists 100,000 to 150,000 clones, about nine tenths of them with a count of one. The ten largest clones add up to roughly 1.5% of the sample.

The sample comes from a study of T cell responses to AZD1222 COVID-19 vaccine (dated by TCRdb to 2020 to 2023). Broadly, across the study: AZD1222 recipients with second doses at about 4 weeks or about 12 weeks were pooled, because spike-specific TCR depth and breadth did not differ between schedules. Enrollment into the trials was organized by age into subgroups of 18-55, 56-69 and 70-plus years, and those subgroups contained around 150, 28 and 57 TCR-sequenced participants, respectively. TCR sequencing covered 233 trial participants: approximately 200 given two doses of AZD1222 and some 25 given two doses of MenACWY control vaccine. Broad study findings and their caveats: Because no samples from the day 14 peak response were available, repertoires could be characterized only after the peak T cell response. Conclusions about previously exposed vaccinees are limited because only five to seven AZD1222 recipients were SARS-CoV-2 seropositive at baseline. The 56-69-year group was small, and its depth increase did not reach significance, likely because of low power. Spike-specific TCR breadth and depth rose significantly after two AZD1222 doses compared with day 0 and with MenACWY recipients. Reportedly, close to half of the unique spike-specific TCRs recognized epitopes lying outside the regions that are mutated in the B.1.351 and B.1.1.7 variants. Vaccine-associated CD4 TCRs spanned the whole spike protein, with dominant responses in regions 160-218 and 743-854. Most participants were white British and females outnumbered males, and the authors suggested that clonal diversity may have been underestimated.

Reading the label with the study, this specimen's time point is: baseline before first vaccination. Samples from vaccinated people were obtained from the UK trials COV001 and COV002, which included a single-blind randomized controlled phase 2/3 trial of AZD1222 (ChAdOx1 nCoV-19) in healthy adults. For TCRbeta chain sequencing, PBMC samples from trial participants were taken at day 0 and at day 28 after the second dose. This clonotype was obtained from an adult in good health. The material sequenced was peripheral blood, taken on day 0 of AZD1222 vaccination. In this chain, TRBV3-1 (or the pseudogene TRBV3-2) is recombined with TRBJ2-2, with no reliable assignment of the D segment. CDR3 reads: CASSQVNEWPLRFANTGELFF. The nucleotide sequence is TGTGCCAGCAGCCAAGTAAATGAATGGCCCTTGAGGTTCGCGAACACCGGGGAGCTGTTTTTT.